Following are 27 T cell receptor beta chains from one sample sequenced in a study of blood T cell repertoires in COVID-19. This table comes from immunoSEQ multiplex PCR, and its TCRdb copy is limited to in-frame clones, with some not included. The repertoire has roughly 14,000 clones, 80% of them found once; the top ten carry approximately 15%. Sequenced material: peripheral blood. The receptors shown here come from a human donor in a cohort sampled during active COVID-19.

This chain links TRBV11-2 with TRBJ2-3; D unresolved. Between the trimmed V and J ends, which lost 5 bases and 0 bases, there was a span of 3 bases. The CDR3 runs 12 residues. Germline loops: CDR1 SGHAT, CDR2 FQNNGV. The CDR3 region is CASSPSTDTQYF. DNA for the CDR3: TGTGCCAGCAGCCCGAGCACAGATACGCAGTATTTT.

The J gene is TRBJ1-3, the V gene TRBV7-8; tentative D call: TRBD1 (5 bases). The V gene lost 5 bases and the J gene lost 3 bases, with 20 bases spanning the gap. Germline values: CDR1 SGHVS, CDR2 FQNEAQ. The CDR3 is 17 residues long. In nucleotides, the CDR3 is TGTGCCAGCAGCCTTGGGGGGGGAGGGTACGGTGGAAACACCATATATTTT. Translation: CASSLGGGGYGGNTIYF. Complete variable domain (other parts from reference TRBV7-8 and TRBJ1-3): GAGVSQSPRYKVAKRGQDVALRCDPISGHVSLFWYQQALGQGPEFLTYFQNEAQLDKSGLPSDRFFAERPEGSVSTLKIQRTQQEDSAVYLCASSLGGGGYGGNTIYFGEGSWLTVV.

This clone has only a few counts. The DNA for the CDR3 is TGTGCCAGCAGTGAAGCCAAGGGGGCGACGAATTCACCCCTCCACTTT. This sequence encodes CASSEAKGATNSPLHF. The V and J genes are TRBV2 and TRBJ1-6, with 7 positions matching TRBD1. The germline V gene encodes CDR1 SNHLY and CDR2 FYNNEI. The CDR3 covers 16 residues. J gave up 7 bases and V 0 bases, and 6 bases lay outside the gene matches.

The chain combines TRBV9 with TRBJ2-2, with TRBD2 identical over 8 bases. V lost 3 bases and J lost 3; bases outside the gene matches: 7. CDR3 length: 16 amino acids. The germline V gene has CDR1 SGDLS and CDR2 YYNGEE. DNA of the CDR3: TGTGCCAGCAGCGGATTAGCGGGGTTCGACACCGGGGAGCTGTTTTTT. It codes for CASSGLAGFDTGELFF.

This clone occurred once. V and J are TRBV25-1 and TRBJ1-1; 12 positions match TRBD1. In germline, CDR1 is MGHDK, CDR2 SYGVNS. This CDR3 spans 16 amino acids. Trimming cost V 3 bases and J 2 bases; bases outside gene matches: 4. CDR3 sequence: CASSDFGTGGNTEAFF. The CDR3 DNA reads as TGTGCCAGCAGTGATTTCGGGACAGGGGGCAACACTGAAGCTTTCTTT.

The gene calls are TRBV4-3 and TRBJ2-2; unclear D gene. The V gene's germline CDR1 is LGHNA and CDR2 YSLEER. Trimming pared 0 bases from V and 8 bases from J, leaving 10 bases between. The CDR3 is 14 residues long. In DNA, the CDR3 is TGCGCCAGCAGCCAAGATCTAGTAGGAGGGGAGCTGTTTTTT. This sequence encodes CASSQDLVGGELFF.

The rearrangement joins TRBV27 to TRBJ2-7; tentatively, D is TRBD2 (6 bases). CDR3 size: 14 residues. V was clipped by 8 bases and J by 1 base, with 15 bases between them. Germline assignment: CDR1 MNHEY and CDR2 SMNVEV (reference sequence). The CDR3 sequence is CASGPSGLSYEQYF. CDR3 nucleotide sequence: TGTGCCAGCGGGCCTTCGGGACTTTCCTACGAGCAGTACTTC.

CDR3: CASSQSVGDNYSPLHF. The CDR3 DNA follows: TGTGCCAGCAGCCAATCGGTTGGGGACAACTATTCACCCCTCCACTTT. The chain joins TRBV16 to TRBJ1-6; maybe TRBD1 (6 bases). This CDR3 has 16 residues. V lost 0 bases and J 8 bases, leaving 14 bases between the germline ends. CDR1 is KGHSY, CDR2 FQNENV, per germline.

The V call is TRBV27, the J call TRBJ2-7; TRBD2 aligns across 8 bases. After removal of 8 bases from V and 2 bases from J, the junction contained 11 bases not matched to a gene. This CDR3 has 15 amino acids. Germline V lookup: CDR1 MNHEY, CDR2 SMNVEV (reference sequence). CDR3 sequence (DNA): TGTGCCAGCGCCCAAACCGGGACTAGGACCTACGAGCAGTACTTC. Protein product: CASAQTGTRTYEQYF.

V and J are TRBV3-1 (or the pseudogene TRBV3-2) and TRBJ1-3; D may be TRBD1 (5 bases). V dropped 3 bases and J dropped 1 base, with 13 bases sitting between them. Per germline, CDR1 LGHDT and CDR2 YNNKEL (reference sequence). This CDR3 has 16 amino acids. CDR3 in amino acids: CASSQHRTKSGNTIYF. The CDR3, as DNA: TGTGCCAGCAGCCAGCACAGGACCAAATCTGGAAACACCATATATTTT.

The chain carries TRBV2 and TRBJ2-5; D is perhaps TRBD2 (5 bases). Germline CDR1 SNHLY, CDR2 FYNNEI. The CDR3 has 13 amino acids. The V gene lost 4 bases and the J gene lost 6 bases, with 12 bases spanning the gap. The CDR3 sequence: CASSAEGVKTQYF. The CDR3 DNA follows: TGTGCCAGCAGTGCAGAGGGCGTGAAGACCCAGTACTTC.

This chain joins TRBV30 and TRBJ2-7; 8 bases are shared with TRBD1. Germline V gene lookup returns CDR1 GTSNPN and CDR2 SVGIG (reference sequence). V was clipped by 0 bases and J by 2 bases; unmatched bases: 3. The CDR3 spans 14 residues. For the CDR3, the DNA is TGTGCCTGGAGTGTGGTGACAGGGGCCTACGAGCAGTACTTC. Its translation is CAWSVVTGAYEQYF.

This clone was detected once. The J gene is TRBJ2-7, the V gene TRBV12-3 or TRBV12-4; D unresolved. Trimming pared 2 bases from V and 4 bases from J, leaving 9 bases between. The CDR3 has 13 residues. CDR3 region: CASSLQVQYEQYF. The CDR3 region has the DNA TGTGCCAGCAGTTTACAAGTCCAGTACGAGCAGTACTTC.

This chain joins TRBV6-1 and TRBJ2-7, with D possibly matching TRBD1 (5 bases). Trimming pared 2 bases from V and 3 bases from J, leaving 11 bases between. CDR1 and CDR2 (germline): MNHNS, SASEGT. This CDR3 contains 14 residues. The CDR3 region has the DNA TGTGCCAGCAGTGAACAGGGCTTGGGCTACGAGCAGTACTTC. This codes for CASSEQGLGYEQYF.

By share, this clone ranks as medium-sized. The chain carries TRBV27 and TRBJ1-2; no reliable D call. CDR1 MNHEY and CDR2 SMNVEV come from the germline V gene (reference sequence). The CDR3 contains 13 residues. V was trimmed by 3 bases and J by 5 bases, leaving 10 bases between them. The DNA of the CDR3 is TGTGCCAGCAGTTTCGCGGGCGCTTATGGCTACACCTTC. Protein product: CASSFAGAYGYTF.

This rearrangement joins TRBV9 to TRBJ2-1; 10 nucleotides match TRBD2. V shed 0 bases, J shed 3 bases, and the junction held 3 bases outside the gene matches. Germline CDR1 reads SGDLS; CDR2 reads YYNGEE. This CDR3 comprises 16 residues. CDR3 protein: CASSVAGLADYNEQFF. As DNA, the CDR3 is TGTGCCAGCAGCGTAGCCGGACTAGCGGACTACAATGAGCAGTTCTTC.

This chain connects TRBV6-2 or TRBV6-3 to TRBJ1-1; no clear D. The germline V and J ends were trimmed by 5 bases and 1 base, with 5 bases remaining between them. The CDR3 is made up of 12 amino acids. Germline CDR1 and CDR2: MNHEY and SVGEGT. The CDR3: CASSMANTEAFF. The CDR3 DNA follows: TGTGCCAGCAGTATGGCGAACACTGAAGCTTTCTTT.

The V and J genes are TRBV13 and TRBJ2-7, with D maybe TRBD1 (5 bases). Per the germline V gene, CDR1 is PRHDT and CDR2 is FYEKMQ (reference sequence). Trimming left V 6 bases short and J 0 bases short, with 12 bases between. This CDR3 has 14 residues. This CDR3 is CASRADSSSYEQYF. CDR3 nucleotide sequence: TGTGCCAGCAGGGCAGACAGTAGCTCCTACGAGCAGTACTTC.

This chain uses TRBV24-1 with TRBJ2-5, with TRBD1 as a possible D gene (6 bases). The CDR3 extends over 16 amino acids. Germline V gene sequence: CDR1 KGHDR, CDR2 SFDVKD. V lost 1 base to trimming and J lost 3 bases, with 14 bases between them. CDR3 loop: CATSDFGQGNEETQYF. For the CDR3, the DNA is TGTGCCACCAGTGATTTCGGCCAGGGGAATGAAGAGACCCAGTACTTC.

The V and J genes are TRBV6-2 or TRBV6-3 and TRBJ2-6, with D perhaps matching TRBD2 (7 bases). The V end lost 5 bases, the J end lost 4 bases, and 18 bases lay between the germline ends. CDR1 is MNHEY and CDR2 is SVGEGT in the germline V gene. The CDR3 extends over 17 amino acids. The CDR3 DNA reads as TGTGCCAGCAGTAAGGCCCTGGGGGGGCCGGGGGCCAACGTCCTGACTTTC. Protein product: CASSKALGGPGANVLTF.

The V call is TRBV7-2, the J call TRBJ1-2; TRBD1 matches at 12 bases. The CDR3 totals 15 residues. The germline V gene has CDR1 SGHTA and CDR2 FQGNSA. Unmatched junction bases numbered 10, after V lost 6 bases and J lost 8 bases. The CDR3 nucleotides are TGTGCCAGCAGTCCCTCCGGGACAGGGGGCTTCGGCTACACCTTC. Its protein product is CASSPSGTGGFGYTF.

This clone was counted a single time. This chain links TRBV6-1 with TRBJ2-2; a possible D gene is TRBD1 (5 bases). V was pared by 2 bases and J by 4 bases, with 8 bases between. This CDR3 contains 14 residues. CDR1 and CDR2 (germline): MNHNS, SASEGT. CDR3 nucleotides: TGTGCCAGCAGTGAACAGGGATCCACCGGGGAGCTGTTTTTT. Protein: CASSEQGSTGELFF.

Only a few counts were recorded for this clone. The V and J genes are TRBV7-2 and TRBJ2-7, with unresolved D. The CDR3 has 12 residues. V was trimmed by 2 bases and J by 2 bases, leaving 4 bases between them. In germline, CDR1 is SGHTA, CDR2 FQGNSA. CDR3 residues: CASSLPAYEQYF. The DNA for the CDR3 is TGTGCCAGCAGCTTACCAGCCTACGAGCAGTACTTC.

This clone appeared a few times. The chain carries TRBV6-2 or TRBV6-3 and TRBJ2-7; the match to TRBD2 covers 12 bases. Germline V gives CDR1 MNHEY, CDR2 SVGEGT. The V gene end was trimmed by 0 bases and the J gene end by 4 bases; junction bases not matched to a gene: 4. The CDR3 is 16 residues long. In DNA form, the CDR3 reads TGTGCCAGCAGTTACTCGAGGACTAGCGGGGAATACGAGCAGTACTTC. Residues: CASSYSRTSGEYEQYF.

The V gene is TRBV14, the J gene TRBJ2-7; tentatively, D is TRBD2 (6 bases). The CDR3 has 15 residues. Between the trimmed V and J ends, which lost 0 bases and 3 bases, there was a span of 12 bases. Germline CDR1 is SGHDN and CDR2 is FVKESK. The CDR3 sequence: CASSQEGTYFYEQYF. CDR3 in DNA: TGTGCCAGCAGCCAAGAAGGGACTTACTTCTACGAGCAGTACTTC.

The V gene is TRBV27, the J gene TRBJ2-7; 10 nucleotides match TRBD2. The CDR3 extends over 16 amino acids. Looked up from germline, CDR1 is MNHEY and CDR2 is SMNVEV (reference sequence). Trimming cost V 3 bases and J 3 bases; bases outside gene matches: 8. CDR3: CASSLDGLAGVYEQYF. Written as DNA, the CDR3 is TGTGCCAGCAGTTTGGATGGTCTAGCGGGAGTCTACGAGCAGTACTTC.

The rearrangement joins TRBV5-4 to TRBJ2-5; 11 nucleotides line up with TRBD2. The junction had 3 bases not matched to a gene; V was cut back by 0 bases and J by 2 bases. There are 16 residues in the CDR3. CDR1 is SGHNT, CDR2 YYREEE, per germline (reference sequence). The CDR3 bases are TGTGCCAGCAGCTTGGGCCTAGCGGGGGGTCAAGAGACCCAGTACTTC. Protein product: CASSLGLAGGQETQYF.